The 5 T cell receptor beta chains given below trace back to one sample, sequenced in a study of Tregs in tolerant kidney transplant recipients (dated by TCRdb to about 2019). The library was produced with the immunoSEQ multiplex PCR assay. Imported from immuneACCESS, the table was reduced by TCRdb to in-frame sequences with V and J called. These copies leave out some clones; in studies compared against another copy, an unresolved V gene accounts for under half, and the cause of the remainder is not known. For this sample the table gives tens of thousands of clones, of which just over 90% were detected only once. The ten largest clones represent 4.5% to 5% of the sample. Sample: CD8+ T cells from blood. Every receptor here comes from a human donor in good health.

The chain combines TRBV5-1 with TRBJ2-1; D unresolved. Germline V lookup: CDR1 SGHRS, CDR2 YFSETQ. Trimming removed 2 bases from V and 8 bases from J, with 8 bases in between. The CDR3 has 12 amino acids. This CDR3 is CASSLVVDEQFF. The CDR3 DNA follows: TGCGCCAGCAGCTTAGTCGTCGATGAGCAGTTCTTC.

The CDR3 nucleotides are TGCGCCAGCAGCCTCGGGGAGGCCCGCGCCGGCGAGCAGTACTTC. Amino acids: CASSLGEARAGEQYF. This chain links TRBV4-1 with TRBJ2-7, with a possible D match to TRBD2 (6 bases). V was clipped by 4 bases and J by 6 bases, with 19 bases between them. CDR3 length equals 15 residues. Germline V CDR1 and CDR2: MGHRA, YSYEKL.

The genes are TRBV14 and TRBJ2-2; D possibly uses TRBD1 or TRBD2 (6 bases each). Germline-derived CDR1 and CDR2 are SGHDN and FVKESK. With 7 bases removed from V and 2 bases from J, the gap between germline ends came to 11 bases. The CDR3 contains 14 residues. CDR3 coding DNA: TGTGCCAGCACGTGGGGGGCAAACACCGGGGAGCTGTTTTTT. Residues: CASTWGANTGELFF.

The CDR3 DNA sequence: TGTGCCAGCAGCGCCCCCCGGGCGGGGAGCTCTGGAAACACCATATATTTT. It is translated as CASSAPRAGSSGNTIYF. The chain is built from TRBV9 and TRBJ1-3, with D unresolved. CDR1 is SGDLS and CDR2 is YYNGEE in the germline V gene. The ends were cut back, 3 bases at V and 0 bases at J, with 16 bases in the middle. There are 17 residues in the CDR3. The complete variable domain, with remaining parts taken from reference TRBV9 and TRBJ1-3, reads DSGVTQTPKHLITATGQRVTLRCSPRSGDLSVYWYQQSLDQGLQFLIQYYNGEERAKGNILERFSAQQFPDLHSELNLSSLELGDSALYFCASSAPRAGSSGNTIYFGEGSWLTVV.

This clone appeared once. This chain connects TRBV9 to TRBJ2-5, with 11 bases matching TRBD1. This CDR3 has 14 residues. Germline-derived CDR1 and CDR2 are SGDLS and YYNGEE. The V segment lost 3 bases and the J segment 5 bases; nucleotides outside the gene matches: 3. CDR3 loop: CASSEWDRGETQYF. Here the CDR3 DNA reads TGTGCCAGCAGCGAATGGGACAGGGGGGAGACCCAGTACTTC.